This TCR beta chain stems from a study of cytomegalovirus exposure and HLA in healthy donors. Germline CDR1 and CDR2: LNHDA and SQIVND (reference sequence). The CDR3 runs to 16 residues. V was clipped by 6 bases and J by 8 bases, with 25 bases between them. The assay was immunoSEQ multiplex PCR, and TCRdb's table has in-frame clones only and misses some. This sample has 130,000 or so clones, with 89% found just once. The chain joins TRBV19 to TRBJ1-2; weak D call: TRBD1 (5 bases). Sequencing was performed on PBMCs. The receptor was derived from a woman aged 18-35 years in good health and CMV-seronegative. The CDR3 spells CASRQPGEDGTWGYTF. DNA of the CDR3: TGTGCCAGTAGGCAACCCGGTGAGGATGGGACTTGGGGCTACACCTTC.